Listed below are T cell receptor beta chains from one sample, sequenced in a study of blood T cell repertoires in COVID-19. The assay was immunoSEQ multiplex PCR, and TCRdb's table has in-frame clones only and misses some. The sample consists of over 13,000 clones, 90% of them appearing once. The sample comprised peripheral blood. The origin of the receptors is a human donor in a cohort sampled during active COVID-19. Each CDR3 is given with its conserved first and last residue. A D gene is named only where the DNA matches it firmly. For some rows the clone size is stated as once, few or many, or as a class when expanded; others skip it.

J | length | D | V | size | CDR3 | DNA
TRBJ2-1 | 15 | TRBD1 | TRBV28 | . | CASSPTGFGYNEQFF | TGTGCCAGCAGTCCGACAGGGTTCGGCTACAATGAGCAGTTCTTC
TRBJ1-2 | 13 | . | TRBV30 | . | CAWSVSGGYGYTF | TGTGCCTGGAGTGTATCCGGGGGCTATGGCTACACCTTC
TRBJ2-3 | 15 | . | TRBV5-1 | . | CASSLTSGYTDTQYF | TGCGCCAGCAGCTTGACCTCAGGATACACAGATACGCAGTATTTT
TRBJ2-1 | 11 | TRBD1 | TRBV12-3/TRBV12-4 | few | CASSGQAEQFF | TGTGCCAGCAGTGGACAGGCTGAGCAGTTCTTC
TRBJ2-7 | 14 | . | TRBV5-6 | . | CASSLGLGAGEQYF | TGTGCCAGCAGCTTGGGCCTGGGGGCTGGGGAGCAGTACTTC
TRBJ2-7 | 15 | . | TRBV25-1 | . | CASSEPSGPTYEQYF | TGTGCCAGCAGTGAACCCAGCGGGCCTACCTACGAGCAGTACTTC
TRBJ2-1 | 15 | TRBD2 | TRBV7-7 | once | CASSLSSGAYNEQFF | TGTGCTAGCAGCTTAAGTAGCGGGGCCTACAATGAGCAGTTCTTC
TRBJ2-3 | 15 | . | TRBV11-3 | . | CASSLALPGTDTQYF | TGTGCCAGCAGCTTAGCTCTTCCAGGAACAGATACGCAGTATTTT
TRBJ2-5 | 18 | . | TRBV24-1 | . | CATSDFSGRVGSWETQYF | TGTGCCACCAGTGATTTCTCTGGTCGGGTCGGGAGTTGGGAGACCCAGTACTTC
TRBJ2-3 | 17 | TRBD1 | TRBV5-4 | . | CASSPAPGTESTDTQYF | TGTGCCAGCAGTCCCGCCCCCGGGACAGAGAGCACAGATACGCAGTATTTT
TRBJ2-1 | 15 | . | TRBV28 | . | CASSPAPRGLNEQFF | TGTGCCAGCAGTCCTGCCCCGCGGGGGCTCAATGAGCAGTTCTTC
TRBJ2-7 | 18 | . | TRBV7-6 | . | CASKLSILSWDNRSWGYF | TGTGCCAGCAAGCTTAGTATCCTTAGCTGGGACAATCGATCGTGGGGGTACTTC
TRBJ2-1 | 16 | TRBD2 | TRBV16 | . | CASSPVLAGLFNEQFF | TGTGCCAGCAGCCCGGTACTAGCGGGGCTCTTTAATGAGCAGTTCTTC
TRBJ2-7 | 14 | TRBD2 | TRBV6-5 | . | CASRPGLASGEQYF | TGTGCCAGCAGACCGGGACTAGCCAGCGGCGAGCAGTACTTC
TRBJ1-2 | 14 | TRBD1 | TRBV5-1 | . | CASNDRGFNYGYTF | TGCGCCAGCAACGACAGGGGATTTAACTATGGCTACACCTTC
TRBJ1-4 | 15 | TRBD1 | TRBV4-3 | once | CASSRSGTDNEKLFF | TGCGCCAGCAGCCGATCCGGGACAGACAATGAAAAACTGTTTTTT
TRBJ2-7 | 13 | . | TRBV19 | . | CASSMQGSYEQYF | TGTGCCAGTAGTATGCAGGGGTCCTACGAGCAGTACTTC
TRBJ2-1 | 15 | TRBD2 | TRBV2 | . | CAIIRRTSPVHEQFF | TGTGCCATAATACGCCGGACTAGTCCCGTGCATGAGCAGTTCTTC
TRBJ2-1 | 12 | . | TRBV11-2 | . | CASSLRGLFLFF | TGTGCCAGCAGCCTCCGGGGACTCTTTCTGTTCTTC
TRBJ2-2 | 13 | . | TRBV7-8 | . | CASRALGAGELFF | TGTGCCAGCAGGGCCTTGGGAGCCGGGGAGCTGTTTTTT
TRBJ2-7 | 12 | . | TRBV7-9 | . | CASSLTGYEQYF | TGTGCCAGCAGCTTAACTGGCTACGAGCAGTACTTC
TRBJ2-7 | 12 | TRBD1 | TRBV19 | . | CASRDRSYEQYF | TGTGCCAGTAGGGACAGGTCCTACGAGCAGTACTTC
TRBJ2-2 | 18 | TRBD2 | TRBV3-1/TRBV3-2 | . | CASSQLGLAGRMAGELFF | TGTGCCAGCAGCCAACTCGGACTAGCGGGGAGAATGGCCGGGGAGCTGTTTTTT
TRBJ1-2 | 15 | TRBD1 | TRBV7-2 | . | CASSLSPGQDYGYTF | TGTGCCAGCAGCTTATCTCCGGGACAGGACTATGGCTACACCTTC
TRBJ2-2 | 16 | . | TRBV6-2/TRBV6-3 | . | CASSYSFLENTGELFF | TGTGCCAGCAGTTACTCTTTTCTAGAGAACACCGGGGAGCTGTTTTTT
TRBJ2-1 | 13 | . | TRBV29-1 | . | CSVELLRDNEQFF | TGCAGCGTTGAATTGTTGCGGGACAATGAGCAGTTCTTC
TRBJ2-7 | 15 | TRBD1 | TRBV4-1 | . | CASSHNRDRGQEQYF | TGCGCCAGCAGCCACAACCGGGACAGGGGGCAAGAGCAGTACTTC
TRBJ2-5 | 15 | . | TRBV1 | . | CTSSQDKAGLETQYF | TGCACCAGCAGCCAAGATAAGGCGGGGTTAGAGACCCAGTACTTC
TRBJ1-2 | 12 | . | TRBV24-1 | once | CATSDFGSGYTF | TGTGCCACCAGTGATTTTGGGAGTGGCTACACCTTC
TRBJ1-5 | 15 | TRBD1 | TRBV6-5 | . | CASSSDRAGNQPQHF | TGTGCCAGCAGTTCCGACAGGGCTGGCAATCAGCCCCAGCATTTT
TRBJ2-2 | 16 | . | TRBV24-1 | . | CATSDARTANTGELFF | TGTGCCACCAGTGATGCCCGGACAGCTAACACCGGGGAGCTGTTTTTT
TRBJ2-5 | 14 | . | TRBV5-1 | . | CASSLVGGQETQYF | TGCGCCAGCAGCTTGGTCGGCGGGCAAGAGACCCAGTACTTC
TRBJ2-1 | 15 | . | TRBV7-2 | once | CASSLMEIRENEQFF | TGTGCCAGCAGCTTAATGGAAATTCGGGAAAATGAGCAGTTCTTC
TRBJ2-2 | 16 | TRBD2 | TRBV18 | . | CASSPLQRGGTGELFF | TGTGCCAGCTCACCACTGCAGCGGGGAGGGACCGGGGAGCTGTTTTTT
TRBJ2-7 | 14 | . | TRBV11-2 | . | CASSLVQVGYEQYF | TGTGCCAGCAGCTTAGTGCAGGTTGGATACGAGCAGTACTTC
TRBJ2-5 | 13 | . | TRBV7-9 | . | CASSRGVWETQYF | TGTGCCAGCAGCCGTGGAGTGTGGGAGACCCAGTACTTC
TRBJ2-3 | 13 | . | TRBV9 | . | CASSSAVTDTQYF | TGTGCCAGCAGCTCGGCGGTGACAGATACGCAGTATTTT
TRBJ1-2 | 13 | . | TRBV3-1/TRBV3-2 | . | CASSGGGFYGYTF | TGTGCCAGCAGCGGGGGGGGATTCTATGGCTACACCTTC
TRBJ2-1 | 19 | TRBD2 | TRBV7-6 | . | CASSSLGVGLAGAGNEQFF | TGTGCCAGCAGCTCCCTAGGGGTGGGACTAGCGGGAGCCGGGAATGAGCAGTTCTTC
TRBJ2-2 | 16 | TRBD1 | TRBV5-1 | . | CASSWTGGANTGELFF | TGCGCCAGCAGCTGGACAGGGGGTGCTAACACCGGGGAGCTGTTTTTT
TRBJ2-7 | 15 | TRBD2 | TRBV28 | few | CASSQRTSGGYEQYF | TGTGCCAGCAGCCAGAGGACTAGCGGGGGCTACGAGCAGTACTTC
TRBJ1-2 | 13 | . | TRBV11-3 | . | CASSLDSYYGYTF | TGTGCCAGCAGCTTGGACAGCTACTATGGCTACACCTTC
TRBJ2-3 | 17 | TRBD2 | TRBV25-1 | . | CASSKQASGVSTDTQYF | TGTGCCAGCAGTAAACAGGCTAGCGGGGTGAGCACAGATACGCAGTATTTT
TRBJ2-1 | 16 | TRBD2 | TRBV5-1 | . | CASSLMAGGGLNEQFF | TGCGCCAGCAGCTTGATGGCGGGAGGTGGGTTAAATGAGCAGTTCTTC
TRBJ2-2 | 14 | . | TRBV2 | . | CASRATGWAGELFF | TGTGCCAGCAGGGCGACAGGATGGGCCGGGGAGCTGTTTTTT
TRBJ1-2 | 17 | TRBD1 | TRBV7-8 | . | CASSSGQGLTANYGYTF | TGTGCCAGCAGCTCGGGACAGGGACTGACTGCTAACTATGGCTACACCTTC
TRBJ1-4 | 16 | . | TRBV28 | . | CASSKSGAATNEKLFF | TGTGCCAGCAGTAAGAGCGGGGCAGCAACTAATGAAAAACTGTTTTTT